These T cell receptor beta chains were read from a single sample in a study of blood T cell repertoires in COVID-19. Some clones are missing from TCRdb's copy, which holds only in-frame ones; the method was immunoSEQ multiplex PCR. The sample shows approximately 150,000 clones, 80% of them seen only once. The source material was PBMCs or T cells enriched from blood (not recorded which). The origin of the receptors is a man between 35 and 55 years old who had recovered from COVID-19. Both conserved end residues are part of each CDR3. Fields, in order: V gene, clone size, D gene, J gene, CDR3 protein, CDR3 DNA. The D gene is left open where the match is weak. Rows may omit the clone size; those that give it use once, few, many or a size class.

>TRBV30|.|.|TRBJ1-1
CAWRAGPIEAFF
TGTGCCTGGAGAGCGGGACCGATTGAAGCTTTCTTT
>TRBV5-1|.|.|TRBJ2-2
CASSLALAETGELFF
TGCGCCAGCAGCTTGGCGTTAGCGGAGACCGGGGAGCTGTTTTTT
>TRBV7-2|many|TRBD2|TRBJ2-7
CASSLFRGESYEQYF
TGTGCCAGCAGCTTATTCCGGGGGGAATCTTACGAGCAGTACTTC
>TRBV5-1|.|.|TRBJ2-5
CASSPDWGGQETQYF
TGCGCCAGCAGCCCCGACTGGGGCGGTCAAGAGACCCAGTACTTC
>TRBV14|many|TRBD1|TRBJ1-2
CASSQVGRHGTGEFNYGYTF
TGTGCCAGCAGCCAAGTAGGCCGTCACGGGACAGGGGAGTTCAACTATGGCTACACCTTC
>TRBV19|.|.|TRBJ2-2
CASSIGPRGGELFF
TGTGCCAGTAGTATAGGTCCACGGGGCGGGGAGCTGTTTTTT
>TRBV9|.|.|TRBJ1-2
CASSVNPGGDGYGYTF
TGTGCCAGCAGCGTCAATCCGGGGGGGGACGGCTATGGCTACACCTTC
>TRBV27|.|TRBD1|TRBJ2-1
CASSLWDRTYNEQFF
TGTGCCAGCAGTTTATGGGACAGAACCTACAATGAGCAGTTCTTC
>TRBV5-1|.|.|TRBJ1-2
CASSRGVSGEDGYTF
TGCGCCAGCAGCCGGGGGGTTAGCGGGGAAGACGGCTACACCTTC
>TRBV7-9|.|.|TRBJ1-4
CASSPGSTSGKLFF
TGTGCCAGCAGCCCCGGGTCAACATCGGGGAAACTGTTTTTT
>TRBV19|.|TRBD1|TRBJ1-2
CASRVQGATGYTF
TGTGCCAGTAGGGTACAGGGGGCTACTGGCTACACCTTC
>TRBV12-3/TRBV12-4|.|TRBD1|TRBJ2-2
CANRQGDTGELFF
TGTGCCAACCGACAGGGGGACACCGGGGAGCTGTTTTTT
>TRBV6-5|.|.|TRBJ1-2
CASRSQASFYGYTF
TGTGCCAGCAGGTCACAGGCGTCTTTCTATGGCTACACCTTC
>TRBV24-1|few|.|TRBJ1-2
CATSDEGTHSPYGYTF
TGTGCCACCAGTGATGAAGGGACTCACTCCCCCTATGGCTACACCTTC
>TRBV18|.|.|TRBJ1-5
CASSPSGTASNQPQHF
TGTGCCAGCTCACCAAGCGGGACGGCAAGCAATCAGCCCCAGCATTTT
>TRBV9|.|TRBD1|TRBJ2-7
CASSVGTGGFYEQYF
TGTGCCAGCAGCGTGGGGACAGGGGGCTTTTACGAGCAGTACTTC
>TRBV7-9|.|TRBD1|TRBJ1-1
CASSLRTQGASEAFF
TGTGCCAGCAGCTTACGCACGCAGGGGGCGTCGGAAGCTTTCTTT
>TRBV9|.|TRBD1|TRBJ1-4
CASSAEGGQGGEKLFF
TGTGCCAGCAGCGCCGAGGGAGGACAGGGGGGTGAAAAACTGTTTTTT
>TRBV5-1|.|TRBD1|TRBJ2-4
CASRTEYMVLPRDRAKNIQYF
TGCGCCAGCAGAACTGAATATATGGTGCTTCCGCGGGACAGGGCCAAAAACATTCAGTACTTC
>TRBV15|many|.|TRBJ2-7
CATSSGWEGGRTYEQYF
TGTGCCACCAGCAGTGGTTGGGAGGGGGGGCGCACCTACGAGCAGTACTTC
>TRBV19|.|.|TRBJ1-2
CASSIANYGYTF
TGTGCCAGTAGTATCGCTAACTATGGCTACACCTTC
>TRBV5-4|once|.|TRBJ2-5
CASSRGAGQETQYF
TGTGCCAGCAGCCGAGGCGCCGGACAAGAGACCCAGTACTTC
>TRBV19|.|TRBD1|TRBJ1-5
CASSRQGQDNQPQHF
TGTGCCAGTAGTCGACAGGGGCAGGACAATCAGCCCCAGCATTTT
>TRBV5-8|.|.|TRBJ1-1
CASSWAPSTEAFF
TGTGCCAGCAGCTGGGCCCCATCTACTGAAGCTTTCTTT
>TRBV19|once|TRBD1|TRBJ2-2
CASTGGRVWATGELFF
TGTGCCAGTACAGGGGGAAGGGTCTGGGCGACCGGGGAGCTGTTTTTT
>TRBV5-1|.|.|TRBJ2-7
CASSSVGGDEQYF
TGCGCCAGCAGCTCTGTAGGGGGAGACGAGCAGTACTTC
>TRBV10-3|.|TRBD1|TRBJ1-2
CAISQTGEDGYTF
TGTGCCATCAGCCAAACAGGGGAGGATGGCTACACCTTC
>TRBV2|.|TRBD1|TRBJ1-6
CASMTSTGYNSPLHF
TGTGCCAGCATGACTTCGACAGGGTATAATTCACCCCTCCACTTT
>TRBV11-2|.|TRBD2|TRBJ2-1
CASSPEMTSDEQFF
TGTGCCAGCAGCCCCGAAATGACTAGCGATGAGCAGTTCTTC
>TRBV7-6|.|.|TRBJ1-4
CASSLGGGNEKLFF
TGTGCCAGCAGCTTAGGAGGTGGTAATGAAAAACTGTTTTTT
>TRBV7-9|few|TRBD1|TRBJ2-3
CASSLYQGAKDTQYF
TGTGCCAGCAGCTTATATCAGGGGGCAAAAGATACGCAGTATTTT
>TRBV4-1|.|.|TRBJ1-6
CASSQDWPPNSPLHF
TGCGCCAGCAGCCAAGATTGGCCCCCAAATTCACCCCTCCACTTT
>TRBV6-5|.|.|TRBJ1-3
CASRSQPGSTTIYF
TGTGCCAGCAGATCCCAACCGGGTTCTACTACCATATATTTT
>TRBV7-9|.|TRBD1|TRBJ1-6
CASGQVYNSPLHF
TGTGCCAGCGGACAGGTCTATAATTCACCCCTCCACTTT
>TRBV7-3|.|.|TRBJ2-1
CASSSQGFGQFF
TGTGCCAGCAGCTCACAGGGTTTTGGTCAGTTCTTC
>TRBV10-1|once|TRBD1|TRBJ2-7
CASSWGQGAYEQYF
TGCGCCAGCAGTTGGGGACAGGGGGCCTACGAGCAGTACTTC
>TRBV15|.|.|TRBJ2-1
CATSRDPQGSLKFF
TGTGCCACCAGCAGAGATCCACAGGGTAGCTTGAAGTTCTTC
>TRBV6-1|once|TRBD2|TRBJ2-1
CASSTTGTTYNEQFF
TGTGCCAGCAGCACAACCGGGACTACCTACAATGAGCAGTTCTTC
>TRBV14|.|.|TRBJ2-1
CASSQVEFYNEQFF
TGTGCCAGCAGCCAAGTAGAGTTTTACAATGAGCAGTTCTTC
>TRBV5-4|.|.|TRBJ2-7
CASSLEPADYEQYF
TGTGCCAGCAGCTTGGAACCAGCGGACTACGAGCAGTACTTC
>TRBV5-8|.|TRBD1|TRBJ1-2
CASSLPGTGSDYGYTF
TGTGCCAGCAGCTTACCCGGGACAGGGTCGGACTATGGCTACACCTTC
>TRBV9|.|TRBD2|TRBJ2-2
CASSGRGDTGELFF
TGTGCCAGCAGCGGACGGGGGGACACCGGGGAGCTGTTTTTT
>TRBV4-1|few|.|TRBJ1-5
CASSLDSIGAQHF
TGCGCCAGCAGCCTTGACAGTATAGGAGCCCAGCATTTT
>TRBV2|.|.|TRBJ1-3
CASMGSSGNTIYF
TGTGCCAGCATGGGGAGCTCTGGAAACACCATATATTTT
>TRBV7-9|.|TRBD2|TRBJ2-3
CASSATSSGGAKDTQYF
TGTGCCAGCAGCGCCACCTCTAGCGGGGGGGCCAAAGATACGCAGTATTTT
>TRBV27|.|.|TRBJ1-5
CASRTGIDSNQPQHF
TGTGCCAGCAGAACAGGGATAGATAGCAATCAGCCCCAGCATTTT
>TRBV2|once|.|TRBJ1-1
CASSEGGGYDTEAFF
TGTGCCAGCAGTGAGGGGGGTGGGTACGACACTGAAGCTTTCTTT
>TRBV27|few|.|TRBJ1-2
CASSWAGSYGYTF
TGTGCCAGCAGTTGGGCGGGGAGCTATGGCTACACCTTC
>TRBV5-4|.|TRBD1|TRBJ2-6
CASSDRASGANVLTF
TGTGCCAGCAGTGACAGGGCCTCTGGGGCCAACGTCCTGACTTTC
>TRBV3-1/TRBV3-2|.|.|TRBJ1-4
CASSQNSGANEKLFF
TGTGCCAGCAGCCAAAACAGTGGGGCCAATGAAAAACTGTTTTTT